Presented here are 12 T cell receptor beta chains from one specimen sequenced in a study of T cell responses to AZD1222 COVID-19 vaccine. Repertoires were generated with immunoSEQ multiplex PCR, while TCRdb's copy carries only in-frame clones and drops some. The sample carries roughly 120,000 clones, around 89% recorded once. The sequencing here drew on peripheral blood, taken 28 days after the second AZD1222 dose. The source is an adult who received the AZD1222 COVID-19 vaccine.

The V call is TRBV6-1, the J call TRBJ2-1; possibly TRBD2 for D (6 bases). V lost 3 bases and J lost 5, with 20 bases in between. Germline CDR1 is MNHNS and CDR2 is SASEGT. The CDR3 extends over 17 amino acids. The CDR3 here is CASSESLLGRTNNEQFF. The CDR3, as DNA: TGTGCCAGCAGTGAGTCCCTTCTGGGGAGGACAAACAATGAGCAGTTCTTC.

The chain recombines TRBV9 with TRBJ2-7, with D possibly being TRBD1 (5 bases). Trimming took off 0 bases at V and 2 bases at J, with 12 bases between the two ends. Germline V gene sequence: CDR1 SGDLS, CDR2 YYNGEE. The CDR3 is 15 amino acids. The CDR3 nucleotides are TGTGCCAGCAGCGTAGAACCAGGACAACCCTACGAGCAGTACTTC. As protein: CASSVEPGQPYEQYF. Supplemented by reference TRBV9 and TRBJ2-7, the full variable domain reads DSGVTQTPKHLITATGQRVTLRCSPRSGDLSVYWYQQSLDQGLQFLIQYYNGEERAKGNILERFSAQQFPDLHSELNLSSLELGDSALYFCASSVEPGQPYEQYFGPGTRLTVT.

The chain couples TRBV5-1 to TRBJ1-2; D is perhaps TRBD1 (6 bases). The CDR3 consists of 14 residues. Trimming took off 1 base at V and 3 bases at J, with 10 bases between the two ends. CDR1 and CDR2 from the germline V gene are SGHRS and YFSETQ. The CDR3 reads CASSLRSGDYGYTF. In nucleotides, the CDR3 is TGCGCCAGCAGCTTGAGGTCAGGGGACTATGGCTACACCTTC.

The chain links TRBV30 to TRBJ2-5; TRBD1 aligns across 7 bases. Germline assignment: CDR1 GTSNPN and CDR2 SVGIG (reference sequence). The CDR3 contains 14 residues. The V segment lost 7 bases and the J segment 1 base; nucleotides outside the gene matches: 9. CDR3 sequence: CAYTMTGTQETQYF. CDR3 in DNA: TGTGCCTACACGATGACAGGGACCCAAGAGACCCAGTACTTC. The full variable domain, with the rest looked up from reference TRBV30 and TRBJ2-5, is SQTIHQWPATLVQPVGSPLSLECTVEGTSNPNLYWYRQAAGRGLQLLFYSVGIGQISSEVPQNLSASRPQDRQFILSSKKLLLSDSGFYLCAYTMTGTQETQYFGPGTRLLVL.

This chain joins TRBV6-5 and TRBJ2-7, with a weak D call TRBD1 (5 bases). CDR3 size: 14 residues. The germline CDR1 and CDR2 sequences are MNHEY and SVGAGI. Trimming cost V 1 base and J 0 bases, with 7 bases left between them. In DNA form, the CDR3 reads TGTGCCAGCAGTTACTTTCAGGGCTCCTACGAGCAGTACTTC. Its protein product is CASSYFQGSYEQYF.

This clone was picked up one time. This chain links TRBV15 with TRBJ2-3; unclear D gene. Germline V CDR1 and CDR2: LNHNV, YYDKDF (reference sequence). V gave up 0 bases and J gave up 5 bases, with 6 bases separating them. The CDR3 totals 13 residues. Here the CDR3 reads CATSRDLLDTQYF. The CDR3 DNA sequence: TGTGCCACCAGCAGAGATCTCTTAGATACGCAGTATTTT. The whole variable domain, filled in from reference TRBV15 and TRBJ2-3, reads DAMVIQNPRYQVTQFGKPVTLSCSQTLNHNVMYWYQQKSSQAPKLLFHYYDKDFNNEADTPDNFQSRRPNTSFCFLDIRSPGLGDTAMYLCATSRDLLDTQYFGPGTRLTVL.

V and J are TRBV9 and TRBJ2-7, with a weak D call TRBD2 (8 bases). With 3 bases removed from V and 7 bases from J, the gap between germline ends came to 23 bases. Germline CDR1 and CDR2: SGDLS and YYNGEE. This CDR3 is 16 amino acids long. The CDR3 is CASSAGGDSLKEEQYF. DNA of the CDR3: TGTGCCAGCAGCGCCGGGGGGGACAGCCTCAAGGAGGAGCAGTACTTC.

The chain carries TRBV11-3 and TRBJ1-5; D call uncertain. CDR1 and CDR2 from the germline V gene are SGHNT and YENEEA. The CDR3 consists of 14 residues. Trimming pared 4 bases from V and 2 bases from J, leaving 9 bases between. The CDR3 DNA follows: TGTGCCAGCAGCTCCGGTGCCGGCAATCAGCCCCAGCATTTT. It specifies CASSSGAGNQPQHF.

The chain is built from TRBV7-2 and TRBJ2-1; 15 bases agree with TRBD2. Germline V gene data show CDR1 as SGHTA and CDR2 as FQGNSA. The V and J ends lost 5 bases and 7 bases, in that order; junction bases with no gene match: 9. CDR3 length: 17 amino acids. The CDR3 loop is CASSPPGLAGGRNEQFF. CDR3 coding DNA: TGTGCCAGCAGCCCCCCGGGACTAGCGGGAGGCCGGAATGAGCAGTTCTTC.

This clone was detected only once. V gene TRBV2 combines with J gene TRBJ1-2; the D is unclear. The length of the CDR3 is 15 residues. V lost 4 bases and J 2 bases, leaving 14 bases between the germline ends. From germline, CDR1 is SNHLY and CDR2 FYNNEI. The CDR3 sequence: CASSVGVSWNYGYTF. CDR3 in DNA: TGTGCCAGCAGTGTCGGGGTGTCGTGGAACTATGGCTACACCTTC.

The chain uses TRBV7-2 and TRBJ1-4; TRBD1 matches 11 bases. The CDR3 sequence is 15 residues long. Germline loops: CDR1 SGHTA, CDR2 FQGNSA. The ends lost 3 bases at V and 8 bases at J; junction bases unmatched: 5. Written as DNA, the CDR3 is TGTGCCAGCAGCTTTTCGGACAGGGGGCACGAAAAACTGTTTTTT. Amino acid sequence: CASSFSDRGHEKLFF.

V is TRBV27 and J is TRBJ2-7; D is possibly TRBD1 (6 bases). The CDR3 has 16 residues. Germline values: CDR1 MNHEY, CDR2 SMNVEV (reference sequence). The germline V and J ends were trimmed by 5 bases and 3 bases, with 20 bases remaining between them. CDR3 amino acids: CASSPGAGASGYEQYF. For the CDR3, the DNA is TGTGCCAGCAGTCCAGGGGCGGGCGCGTCGGGCTACGAGCAGTACTTC.